This record covers a single TCR beta chain. This sample is part of a study of control samples from healthy donors and cancer patients. Per the germline V gene, CDR1 is SGHAT and CDR2 is FQNNGV. Trimming took 5 bases from V and 5 from J, leaving 19 bases between them. CDR3 length: 15 residues. Profiled with immunoSEQ multiplex PCR; TCRdb holds only in-frame clones, not every one. The data hold more than 150,000 clones, with more than 85% observed a single time. This chain uses TRBV11-2 with TRBJ2-7, with D perhaps TRBD1 (6 bases). This clonotype was sampled from a young woman in good health. The specimen sequenced was blood. CDR3 DNA: TGTGCCAGCAGCCAACCGACAGGATCTGTCCACGAGCAGTACTTC. Translation gives CASSQPTGSVHEQYF.